The sequence of this TCR beta chain was determined in a study of T cell clonotyping in hematopoietic cell transplantation. Germline V lookup: CDR1 WNHNN, CDR2 SYGVQD (reference sequence). The CDR3 sequence is 16 residues long. The junction had 8 bases not matched to a gene; V was cut back by 4 bases and J by 3 bases. Clones were read by immunoSEQ multiplex PCR, and TCRdb kept only the in-frame ones, dropping some. The repertoire holds roughly 46,000 clones, with around 80% as singletons. Time point indicated: recipient sample about 28 days before transplant, after cytoreduction. The gene calls are TRBV10-1 and TRBJ2-5; 10 nucleotides align to TRBD1. This receptor was identified in a man aged 60-69 years with myelodysplastic syndrome. Some clones in this sample may be carry-over from other donors' samples. The input for sequencing was peripheral blood mononuclear cells, taken before stem cell transplant. CDR3 DNA sequence: TGCGCCAGCAGTGCGGTAGCCGGGACAGGGGAAGAGACCCAGTACTTC. Encoded protein: CASSAVAGTGEETQYF.